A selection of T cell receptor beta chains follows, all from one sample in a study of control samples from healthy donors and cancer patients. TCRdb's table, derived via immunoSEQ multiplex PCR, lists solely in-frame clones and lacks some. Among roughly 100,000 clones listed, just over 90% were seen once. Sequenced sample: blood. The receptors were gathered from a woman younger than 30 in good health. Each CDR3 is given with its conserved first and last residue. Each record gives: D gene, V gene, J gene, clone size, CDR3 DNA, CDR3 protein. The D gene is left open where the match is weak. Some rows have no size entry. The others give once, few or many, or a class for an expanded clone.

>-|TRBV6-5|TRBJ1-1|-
TGTGCCAGCAGTACCACCGGGGGGAGGGACACTGAAGCTTTCTTT
CASSTTGGRDTEAFF
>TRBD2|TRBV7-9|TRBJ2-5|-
TGTGCCAGCAAGTTATCCAGCGGGAGTGAGACCCAGTACTTC
CASKLSSGSETQYF
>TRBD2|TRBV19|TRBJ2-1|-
TGTGCCAGTAGTAGGACTAGCGGGAATGGTCATGAGCAGTTCTTC
CASSRTSGNGHEQFF
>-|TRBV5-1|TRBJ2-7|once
TGCGCCAGCAGCATCAAGGGTGCCTCCTACGAGCAGTACTTC
CASSIKGASYEQYF
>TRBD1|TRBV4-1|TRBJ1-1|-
TGCGCCAGCAGCCAAAGAGACAGGGACACTGAAGCTTTCTTT
CASSQRDRDTEAFF
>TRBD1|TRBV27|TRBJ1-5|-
TGTGCCAGCAGTTACTCTGACAGGGGGCCCCAGCATTTT
CASSYSDRGPQHF
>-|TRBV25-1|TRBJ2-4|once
TGTGCCAGCAGTGACTCAAGGGTGTCGGACATTCAGTACTTC
CASSDSRVSDIQYF
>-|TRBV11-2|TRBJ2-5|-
TGTGCCAGCAGCTTACAGGGGAGTTTGGAGACCCAGTACTTC
CASSLQGSLETQYF
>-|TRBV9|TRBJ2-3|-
TGTGCCAGCAGCGTAGCCGGGAGTCCCACAGATACGCAGTATTTT
CASSVAGSPTDTQYF
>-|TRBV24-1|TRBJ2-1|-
TGTGCCACCTCACGGGGGGCTTCCTACAATGAGCAGTTCTTC
CATSRGASYNEQFF
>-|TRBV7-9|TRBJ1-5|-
TGTGCCAGCAGCTTAGAAGGGGCGAAGGACACCCAGCATTTT
CASSLEGAKDTQHF
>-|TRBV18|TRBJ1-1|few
TGTGCCAGCTCAGCCTCATGGGGCACTGAAGCTTTCTTT
CASSASWGTEAFF
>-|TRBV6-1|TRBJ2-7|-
TGTGCCAGCAGTGAATGGTACGAGCAGTACTTC
CASSEWYEQYF
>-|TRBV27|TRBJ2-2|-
TGTGCCAGCAGGATCGACAGTAACACCGGGGAGCTGTTTTTT
CASRIDSNTGELFF
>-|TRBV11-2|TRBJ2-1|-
TGTGCCAGCAGCTTAGTTTCGGGACAATACAATGAGCAGTTCTTC
CASSLVSGQYNEQFF
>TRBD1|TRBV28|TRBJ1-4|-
TGTGCCAGCAATGACGGGACAGGGCAACGTGAAAAACTGTTTTTT
CASNDGTGQREKLFF
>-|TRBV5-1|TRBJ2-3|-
TGCGCCAGCAGCTTGGCGGCAGGGCAAGATACGCAGTATTTT
CASSLAAGQDTQYF